This T cell receptor (beta chain) was sequenced for a study of identical twins. Findings and limits, study-wide: Cross-sectional statistical analysis, not tracking of the same donors, underpinned the conclusions. Low generation probability was overrepresented in out-of-frame alpha sequences shared by twins.

From germline, CDR1 is SEHNR and CDR2 FQNEAQ (reference sequence). The ends were cut back, 2 bases at V and 2 bases at J, with 15 bases in the middle. This CDR3 spans 16 amino acids. TCRdb redid the calling of the 5' RACE reads with MiXCR, one entry per CDR3 protein. This table holds 400,000 to 550,000 distinct CDR3 sequences, 13% to 15% found once. This clonotype was detected only a few times. Its antigen is unidentified. This same sample was also part of a study on yellow fever vaccine responses in identical twins.

The V gene is TRBV7-9, the J gene TRBJ2-5; a possible D gene is TRBD2 (7 bases). Sequenced material: CD4+ T cells sorted from blood. The clonotype comes from a woman between 18 and 29 years old in good health. The chain's CDR3 is CASSLWVAGAQETQYF. DNA of the CDR3: TGTGCCAGCAGCTTATGGGTGGCGGGGGCACAAGAGACCCAGTACTTC.